Each of the 23 T cell receptor beta chains below was sequenced from the same sample in a study of T cells after yellow fever vaccination. TCRdb analysed the 5' RACE reads with MiXCR anew, one entry per CDR3 protein. Among under 400,000 distinct CDR3 sequences, more than 9% were seen once, and the ten largest hold 18%. The specimen comprised PBMCs, sampled on the day of the first yellow fever vaccination. The receptors stem from a man between 18 and 35 years old who received the YFV17D yellow fever vaccine.

This clonotype was seen a few times. The rearrangement links TRBV5-1 to TRBJ1-2, with TRBD1 matching 8 bases. This CDR3 region has 13 residues. The germline CDR1 and CDR2 sequences are SGHRS and YFSETQ. J was trimmed by 5 bases and V by 4 bases; bases with no gene match: 4. Here the CDR3 reads CASSADREYGYTF. The CDR3, as DNA: TGCGCCAGCAGCGCGGACAGGGAATATGGCTACACCTTC.

V usage is TRBV29-1 and J usage is TRBJ1-2; the D gene is possibly TRBD1 (5 bases). The CDR3 sequence is 11 residues long. Germline CDR1 SQVTM, CDR2 ANQGSEA. Trimming cost V 4 bases and J 8 bases, with 11 bases left between them. CDR3 in DNA: TGCAGCGTTGCCGAGGGGAACGGCTACACCTTC. Its translation is CSVAEGNGYTF.

This clonotype was recorded many times. The chain combines TRBV5-4 with TRBJ2-3, with 7 bases that match TRBD2. The germline gives CDR1 SGHNT, CDR2 YYREEE (reference sequence). CDR3 size: 14 residues. With V trimmed by 6 bases and J by 5 bases, 9 bases remained unmatched. CDR3 in amino acids: CASNRDGRQDTQYF. In DNA, the CDR3 is TGTGCCAGCAACCGAGACGGGAGGCAAGATACGCAGTATTTT. Full variable domain (missing parts from reference TRBV5-4 and TRBJ2-3): ETGVTQSPTHLIKTRGQQVTLRCSSQSGHNTVSWYQQALGQGPQFIFQYYREEENGRGNFPPRFSGLQFPNYSSELNVNALELDDSALYLCASNRDGRQDTQYFGPGTRLTVL.

The genes are TRBV12-3 or TRBV12-4 and TRBJ2-5; 12 bases fit TRBD1. This CDR3 spans 15 amino acids. The J segment lost 4 bases and the V segment lost 7 bases, leaving 7 bases of the junction unmatched. The DNA for the CDR3 is TGTGCCAGCACTTGGGGACAGGGGGCGGGAGAGACCCAGTACTTC. It specifies CASTWGQGAGETQYF.

This clonotype was counted only a few times. The chain joins TRBV7-2 to TRBJ1-1, with 7 positions matching TRBD1. This CDR3 contains 15 residues. Trimming cost V 5 bases and J 4 bases; bases outside gene matches: 10. CDR1 SGHTA and CDR2 FQGNSA come from the germline V gene. As DNA, the CDR3 is TGTGCCAGCAGCCGCCCAGGGGGTAATCCCACTGAAGCTTTCTTT. As protein: CASSRPGGNPTEAFF.

This clonotype was observed a few times. The rearrangement links TRBV5-1 to TRBJ2-1; 10 bases align to TRBD2. Germline CDR1 is SGHRS and CDR2 is YFSETQ. The CDR3 consists of 15 residues. Trimming cost V 0 bases and J 9 bases; bases outside gene matches: 6. CDR3 sequence (DNA): TGCGCCAGCAGCTTGGGAGCGGGGGGGGCAGGTGAGCAGTTCTTC. Translation: CASSLGAGGAGEQFF.

This clonotype was found many times. The CDR3 reads CASSRASDYTEAFF. The DNA of the CDR3 is TGTGCCAGCAGCCGAGCGTCGGATTATACTGAAGCTTTCTTT. The rearrangement joins TRBV5-4 to TRBJ1-1; D is uncertain. Per germline, CDR1 SGHNT and CDR2 YYREEE (reference sequence). Deletions cut 4 bases from V and 5 bases from J, with 15 bases between. The CDR3 loop spans 14 amino acids.

The genes are TRBV7-3 and TRBJ2-1, with 8 bases aligning to TRBD2. After removal of 0 bases from V and 10 bases from J, the junction contained 11 bases not matched to a gene. The CDR3 runs 16 residues. CDR1 SGHTA and CDR2 FQGTGA come from the germline V gene. This CDR3 reads CASSLTAMAGGSEQFF. CDR3 DNA: TGTGCCAGCAGCTTAACGGCTATGGCGGGGGGTTCCGAGCAGTTCTTC.

This clonotype showed up just a few times. This chain joins TRBV30 and TRBJ2-2; D not certain. CDR3 length equals 12 residues. Germline loops: CDR1 GTSNPN, CDR2 SVGIG (reference sequence). The V gene lost 5 bases and the J gene lost 5 bases, with 9 bases spanning the gap. The CDR3 loop reads CAWSLGTGELFF. In DNA, the CDR3 is TGTGCCTGGTCACTGGGTACCGGGGAGCTGTTTTTT.

This clonotype was recorded a few times. The rearrangement joins TRBV7-2 to TRBJ1-4; possible D gene TRBD1, 5 bases. V shed 4 bases and J shed 10 bases, with 13 bases lying between them. This CDR3 has 13 residues. Germline CDR1 reads SGHTA; CDR2 reads FQGNSA. The CDR3 loop reads CASSWGRSGKLFF. In DNA form, the CDR3 reads TGTGCCAGCAGCTGGGGACGCTCGGGAAAACTGTTTTTT.

This chain uses TRBV12-3 or TRBV12-4 with TRBJ1-2; possible D gene TRBD1, 6 bases. The CDR3 runs 14 residues. V lost 4 bases and J lost 6, with 15 bases in between. The CDR3 sequence is CASSSVAGANGYTF. As DNA, the CDR3 is TGTGCCAGCAGTTCCGTAGCGGGGGCGAATGGCTACACCTTC.

This clonotype showed up many times. The V gene is TRBV6-2 or TRBV6-3, the J gene TRBJ2-7; D tentatively fits TRBD1 or TRBD2 (6 bases each). Trimming shortened V by 5 bases and J by 3 bases, and 17 bases separated the two germline ends. This CDR3 is built from 15 residues. The germline CDR1 and CDR2 sequences are MNHEY and SVGEGT. CDR3 sequence reads: CASSPTPGGLYEQYF. CDR3 DNA sequence: TGTGCCAGCAGTCCAACCCCCGGGGGCCTCTACGAGCAGTACTTC.

This clonotype was picked up a small number of times. This chain uses TRBV7-2 with TRBJ2-1, with D possibly being TRBD1 or TRBD2 (5 bases each). V lost 5 bases to trimming and J lost 4 bases, with 12 bases between them. The CDR3 consists of 14 residues. Germline V lookup: CDR1 SGHTA, CDR2 FQGNSA. The CDR3 is CASSGRDGYNEQFF. CDR3 bases: TGTGCCAGCAGCGGCCGGGACGGTTACAATGAGCAGTTCTTC.

The CDR3 nucleotides read TGTGCCAGCAGTCCGGCAGGGGAGGCCAGGGAGCAGTACTTC. As protein: CASSPAGEAREQYF. This rearrangement joins TRBV12-3 or TRBV12-4 to TRBJ2-7; D tentatively reads TRBD1 or TRBD2 (6 bases each). Trimming stripped 5 bases from V and 7 bases from J, with 18 bases between. The CDR3 is 14 residues long.

This clonotype was detected only a few times. This chain joins TRBV12-3 or TRBV12-4 and TRBJ1-1; D gene uncertain. Trimming shortened V by 2 bases and J by 6 bases, and 4 bases separated the two germline ends. This CDR3 is 11 amino acids long. The CDR3 DNA reads TGTGCCAGCAGTTTATCCCCTGAAGCTTTCTTT. Translating it yields CASSLSPEAFF.

The sample holds a few counts of this clonotype. V usage is TRBV5-6 and J usage is TRBJ1-2, with D maybe TRBD1 (6 bases). CDR3 length: 16 amino acids. V dropped 4 bases and J dropped 4 bases, with 20 bases sitting between them. CDR1 SGHDT and CDR2 YYEEEE come from the germline V gene. CDR3 nucleotides: TGTGCCAGCAGCACACCTCGTGGGGGGCGAATCTATGGCTACACCTTC. It yields the protein CASSTPRGGRIYGYTF.

This clonotype was picked up a small number of times. The J gene is TRBJ2-3, the V gene TRBV11-2, with 8 bases lining up with TRBD2. The CDR3 spans 14 residues. The junction had 8 bases not matched to a gene; V was cut back by 8 bases and J by 4 bases. Germline loops: CDR1 SGHAT, CDR2 FQNNGV. The CDR3 coding sequence is TGTGCCAGCGGGGGGACTAGATACCCAGATACGCAGTATTTT. It translates to CASGGTRYPDTQYF.

This clonotype has a handful of counts. This chain connects TRBV20-1 to TRBJ2-5; TRBD1 matches 8 bases. This CDR3 region has 14 residues. J lost 4 bases, V lost 5 bases, and 9 bases had no gene match. CDR1 and CDR2 (germline): DFQATT, SNEGSKA (reference sequence). CDR3 loop: CSASRTGLAETQYF. The CDR3 DNA follows: TGCAGTGCTTCCCGGACAGGGTTGGCAGAGACCCAGTACTTC.

This chain joins TRBV7-2 and TRBJ1-1; TRBD1 agrees at 9 bases. This CDR3 spans 14 amino acids. Trimming removed 6 bases from V and 1 base from J; junction bases left unmatched: 3. Per the germline V gene, CDR1 is SGHTA and CDR2 is FQGNSA. This CDR3 is CASRRGQGNTEAFF. In nucleotides, the CDR3 is TGTGCCAGCAGGAGGGGACAGGGGAACACTGAAGCTTTCTTT.

This clonotype was seen more than once but under ten times. The chain joins TRBV11-2 to TRBJ2-7; D is perhaps TRBD1 or TRBD2 (6 bases each). V was shortened by 2 bases and J by 0 bases, with 14 bases between the two germline ends. Germline lookup yields CDR1 SGHAT and CDR2 FQNNGV. This CDR3 is built from 16 residues. The CDR3 DNA follows: TGTGCCAGCAGCTTAAGGGACCGGGGGCCCTCCTACGAGCAGTACGTC. Translating gives CASSLRDRGPSYEQYV.

This clonotype was recorded a few times. The rearrangement uses TRBV6-2 or TRBV6-3 and TRBJ2-7; possible D gene TRBD1, 6 bases. Germline lookup yields CDR1 MNHEY and CDR2 SVGEGT. This CDR3 has 12 residues. CDR3 DNA: TGTGCTACGGGACAAAGGGGATACGAGCAGTACTTC. It codes for CATGQRGYEQYF.

The chain uses TRBV6-1 and TRBJ2-7; 7 nucleotides match TRBD1. The CDR3 consists of 15 residues. Germline V gene sequence: CDR1 MNHNS, CDR2 SASEGT. Unmatched junction bases numbered 5, after V lost 3 bases and J lost 0 bases. The CDR3 loop is CASSDGTASSYEQYF. As DNA, the CDR3 is TGTGCCAGCAGTGACGGGACAGCGAGCTCCTACGAGCAGTACTTC.

The rearrangement uses TRBV30 and TRBJ1-6; unclear D gene. Germline CDR1 is GTSNPN and CDR2 is SVGIG (reference sequence). Trimming shortened V by 3 bases and J by 11 bases, and 14 bases separated the two germline ends. The CDR3 is 13 amino acids. CDR3 nucleotide sequence: TGTGCCTGGAGAGACAATCCGGATACACCCCTCCACTTT. It codes for CAWRDNPDTPLHF.